This T cell receptor beta chain was observed in a study of CD8+ T cells in alopecia areata. Study information: Tofacitinib administration to treated patients was oral, at 5 to 10 mg twice daily. Tofacitinib administration persisted for 6 to 18 months, succeeded by 6 months off drug.

CDR3 length: 12 residues. Trimming pared 3 bases from V and 7 bases from J, leaving 11 bases between. Germline V gene lookup returns CDR1 SGDLS and CDR2 YYNGEE. Overall study results and limits: Resident alphabeta T-cell populations of normal skin are likewise subject to sequencing in scalp samples.

Concerning this clone: Its antigen remains unknown.

Once RNA had been extracted, it was reverse transcribed into cDNA to act as the sequencing template. TCRdb keeps only in-frame clones here, not all; method: immunoSEQ multiplex PCR. The profile shows 10,000 to 15,000 clones, about 60% of them singletons. Peripheral blood, together with lesional scalp punch biopsies, was collected from alopecia areata patients. This receptor was identified in a human donor with alopecia areata. V usage is TRBV9 and J usage is TRBJ2-7; D is unclear. Sequences were obtained from skin. Written as DNA, the CDR3 is TGTGCCAGCAGCGGCTCTTTCGGAGAGCAGTACTTC. Residues: CASSGSFGEQYF.